Below, 2 T cell receptor beta chains from the same sample are listed, as sequenced in a study of blood T cell repertoires in COVID-19. Measured with immunoSEQ multiplex PCR; TCRdb has only the in-frame clones, and not every one. The table records around 250,000 clones, 89% of them present only once. The sequenced sample consisted of peripheral blood. These receptors originate from a woman aged 40 to 50 who had recovered from COVID-19.

As to this clone: A junction end diverges from the germline sequence, so it may reflect a read error. J is TRBJ1-1 and V is TRBV6-2 or TRBV6-3, with TRBD1 matching over 8 bases. The CDR3 loop spans 14 amino acids. Looked up from germline, CDR1 is MNHEY and CDR2 is SVGEGT. CDR3 in amino acids: CASIYGQGHTEAFF. DNA of the CDR3: TGTGCCAGCATTTACGGACAGGGACACACTGAAGCTTTCTTT.

The chain is built from TRBV19 and TRBJ1-2, with a possible D match to TRBD1 (5 bases). The V gene lost 4 bases and the J gene lost 5 bases, with 14 bases spanning the gap. The CDR3 is 14 residues long. Germline V gives CDR1 LNHDA, CDR2 SQIVND (reference sequence). This chain's CDR3 is CASSREPGEYGYTF. The CDR3 region has the DNA TGTGCCAGTAGTAGGGAGCCGGGGGAATATGGCTACACCTTC. Complete variable domain (other parts from reference TRBV19 and TRBJ1-2): DGGITQSPKYLFRKEGQNVTLSCEQNLNHDAMYWYRQDPGQGLRLIYYSQIVNDFQKGDIAEGYSVSREKKESFPLTVTSAQKNPTAFYLCASSREPGEYGYTFGSGTRLTVV.